Reported below is one T cell receptor beta chain. This CDR3 has 16 amino acids. Germline trimming cut 7 bases from V and 3 bases from J; bases unmatched to any gene: 8. The germline V gene encodes CDR1 SGHAT and CDR2 FQNNGV. The sample belongs to a study of control samples from healthy donors and cancer patients. Using immunoSEQ multiplex PCR, the repertoire was profiled, and TCRdb retains in-frame clones only, with some absent. Found here are roughly 130,000 clones, roughly 90% of them singletons; the top ten hold roughly 8.8%. This receptor was identified in a man younger than 35 in good health. The J gene is TRBJ2-7, the V gene TRBV11-2; the match to TRBD2 covers 14 bases. Sequenced sample: blood. Here the CDR3 reads CASTTSGGVGFYEQYF. For the CDR3, the DNA is TGTGCCAGCACGACTAGCGGGGGGGTCGGTTTCTACGAGCAGTACTTC.